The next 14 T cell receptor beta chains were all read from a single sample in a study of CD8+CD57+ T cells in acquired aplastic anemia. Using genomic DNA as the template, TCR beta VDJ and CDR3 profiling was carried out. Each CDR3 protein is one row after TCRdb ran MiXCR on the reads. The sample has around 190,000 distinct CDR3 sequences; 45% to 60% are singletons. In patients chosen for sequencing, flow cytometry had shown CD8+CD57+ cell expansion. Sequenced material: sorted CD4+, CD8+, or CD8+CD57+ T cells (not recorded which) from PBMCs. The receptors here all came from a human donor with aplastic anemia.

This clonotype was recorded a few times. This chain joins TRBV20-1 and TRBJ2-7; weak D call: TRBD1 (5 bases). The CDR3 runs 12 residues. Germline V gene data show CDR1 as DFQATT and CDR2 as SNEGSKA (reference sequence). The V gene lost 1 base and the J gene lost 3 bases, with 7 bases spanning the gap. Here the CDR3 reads CSARVTDYEQYF. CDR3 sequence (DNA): TGCAGTGCTAGAGTGACAGACTACGAGCAGTACTTC.

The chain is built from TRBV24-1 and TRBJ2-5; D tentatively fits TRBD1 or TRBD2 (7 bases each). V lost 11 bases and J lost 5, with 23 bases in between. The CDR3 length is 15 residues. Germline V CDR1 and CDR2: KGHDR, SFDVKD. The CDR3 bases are TGTGCCAGCAGCAGGGGGGGCCGGGCCGGGGAGACCCAGTACTTC. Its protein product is CASSRGGRAGETQYF.

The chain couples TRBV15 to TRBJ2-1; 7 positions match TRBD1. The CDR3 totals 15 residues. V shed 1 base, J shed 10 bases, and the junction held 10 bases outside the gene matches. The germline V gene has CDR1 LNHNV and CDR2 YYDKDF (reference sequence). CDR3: CATSRAGTVTIEQFF. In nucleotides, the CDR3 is TGTGCCACCAGCAGAGCTGGGACAGTGACCATCGAGCAGTTCTTC.

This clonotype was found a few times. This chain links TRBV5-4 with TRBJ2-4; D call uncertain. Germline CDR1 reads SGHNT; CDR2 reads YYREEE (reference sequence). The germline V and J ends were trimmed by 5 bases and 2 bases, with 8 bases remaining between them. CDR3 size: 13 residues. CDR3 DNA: TGTGCCAGCAGTCTAGGAACCAAAAACATTCAGTACTTC. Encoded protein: CASSLGTKNIQYF.

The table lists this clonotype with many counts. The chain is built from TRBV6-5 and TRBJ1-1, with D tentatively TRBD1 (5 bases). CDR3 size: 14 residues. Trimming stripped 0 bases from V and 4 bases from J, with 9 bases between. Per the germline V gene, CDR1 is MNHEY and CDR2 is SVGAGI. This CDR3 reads CASSYSGGRTEAFF. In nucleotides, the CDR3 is TGTGCCAGCAGTTACTCGGGGGGACGCACTGAAGCTTTCTTT.

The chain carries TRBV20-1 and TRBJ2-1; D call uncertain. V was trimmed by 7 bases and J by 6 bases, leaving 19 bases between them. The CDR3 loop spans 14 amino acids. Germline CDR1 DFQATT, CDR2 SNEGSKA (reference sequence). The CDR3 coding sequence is TGCAGTGTCCCGCGTGAATACCTCCGCAATGAGCAGTTCTTC. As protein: CSVPREYLRNEQFF.

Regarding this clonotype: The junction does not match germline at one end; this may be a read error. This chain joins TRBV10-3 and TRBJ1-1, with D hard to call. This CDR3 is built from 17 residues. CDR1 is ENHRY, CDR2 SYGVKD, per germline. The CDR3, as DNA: TGTGCCAGCAGTTTAGTAGCAGACCCAAATTGGAACACTGAAGCTTTCTTT. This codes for CASSLVADPNWNTEAFF.

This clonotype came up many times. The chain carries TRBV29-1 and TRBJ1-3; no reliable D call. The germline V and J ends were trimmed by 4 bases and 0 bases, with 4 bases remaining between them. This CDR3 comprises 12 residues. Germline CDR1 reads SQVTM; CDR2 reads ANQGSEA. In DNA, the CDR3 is TGCAGCGTTGGCAGCTCTGGAAACACCATATATTTT. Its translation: CSVGSSGNTIYF.

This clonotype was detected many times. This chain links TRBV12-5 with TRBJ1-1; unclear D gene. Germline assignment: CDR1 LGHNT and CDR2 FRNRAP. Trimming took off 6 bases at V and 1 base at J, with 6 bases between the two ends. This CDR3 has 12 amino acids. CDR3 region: CASGLRNTEAFF. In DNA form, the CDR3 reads TGTGCTAGTGGACTCCGGAACACTGAAGCTTTCTTT.

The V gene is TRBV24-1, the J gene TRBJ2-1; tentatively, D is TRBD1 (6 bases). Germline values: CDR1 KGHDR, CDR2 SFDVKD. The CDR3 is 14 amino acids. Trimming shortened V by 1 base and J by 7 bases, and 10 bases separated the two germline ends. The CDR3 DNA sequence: TGTGCCACCAGTGATTTTACAGGGAAGAATGAGCAGTTCTTC. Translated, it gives CATSDFTGKNEQFF.

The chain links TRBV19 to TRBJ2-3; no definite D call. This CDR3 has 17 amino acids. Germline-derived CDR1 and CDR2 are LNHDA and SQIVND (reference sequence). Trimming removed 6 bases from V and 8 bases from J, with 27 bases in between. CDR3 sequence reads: CASSPSRLAATDGTQYF. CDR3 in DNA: TGTGCCAGTAGCCCCTCCCGTCTTGCGGCAACAGATGGTACGCAGTATTTT.

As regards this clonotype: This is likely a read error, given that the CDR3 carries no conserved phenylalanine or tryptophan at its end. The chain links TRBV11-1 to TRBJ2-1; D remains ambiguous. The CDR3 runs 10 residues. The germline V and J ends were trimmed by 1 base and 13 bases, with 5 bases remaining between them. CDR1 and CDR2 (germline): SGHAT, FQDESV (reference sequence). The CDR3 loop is CASSLVTQFY. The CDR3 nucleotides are TGTGCCAGCAGCTTAGTCACTCAGTTCTAC.

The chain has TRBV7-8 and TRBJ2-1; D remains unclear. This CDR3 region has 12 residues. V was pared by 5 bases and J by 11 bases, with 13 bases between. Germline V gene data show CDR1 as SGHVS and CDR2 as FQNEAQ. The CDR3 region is CASSSTGPQQFF. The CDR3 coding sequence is TGTGCCAGCAGCAGTACCGGGCCCCAGCAGTTCTTC. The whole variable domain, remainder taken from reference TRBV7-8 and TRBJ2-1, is GAGVSQSPRYKVAKRGQDVALRCDPISGHVSLFWYQQALGQGPEFLTYFQNEAQLDKSGLPSDRFFAERPEGSVSTLKIQRTQQEDSAVYLCASSSTGPQQFFGPGTRLTVL.

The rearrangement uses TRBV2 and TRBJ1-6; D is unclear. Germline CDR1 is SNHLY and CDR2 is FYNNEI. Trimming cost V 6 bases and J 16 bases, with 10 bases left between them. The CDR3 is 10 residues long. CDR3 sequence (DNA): TGTGCCAGCAGAACCGACCGTCTCCACTTT. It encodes CASRTDRLHF.